This T cell receptor beta chain was recovered during a study of cytomegalovirus exposure and HLA in healthy donors. Findings of the study overall: It was 164 TCR beta chains that were listed as cytomegalovirus-associated.

Turning to this clone: The antigen is not known.

PCR involved 60 Vbeta and 13 Jbeta primers. Clones were sequenced by immunoSEQ multiplex PCR, and TCRdb holds only the in-frame ones, with some missing. The sample has 180,000 or so clones; around 80% are singletons. In germline, CDR1 is SGHTA, CDR2 FQGNSA. CDR3 length: 15 residues. The V segment lost 2 bases and the J segment 0 bases; nucleotides outside the gene matches: 1. Sequencing was carried out using PBMCs. The receptor was derived from a woman between 50 and 59 years old in good health and CMV-seropositive. The chain is built from TRBV7-2 and TRBJ1-5; TRBD1 agrees at 7 bases. The CDR3 DNA reads TGTGCCAGCAGCTTATGGACAGGTAGCAATCAGCCCCAGCATTTT. It codes for CASSLWTGSNQPQHF.